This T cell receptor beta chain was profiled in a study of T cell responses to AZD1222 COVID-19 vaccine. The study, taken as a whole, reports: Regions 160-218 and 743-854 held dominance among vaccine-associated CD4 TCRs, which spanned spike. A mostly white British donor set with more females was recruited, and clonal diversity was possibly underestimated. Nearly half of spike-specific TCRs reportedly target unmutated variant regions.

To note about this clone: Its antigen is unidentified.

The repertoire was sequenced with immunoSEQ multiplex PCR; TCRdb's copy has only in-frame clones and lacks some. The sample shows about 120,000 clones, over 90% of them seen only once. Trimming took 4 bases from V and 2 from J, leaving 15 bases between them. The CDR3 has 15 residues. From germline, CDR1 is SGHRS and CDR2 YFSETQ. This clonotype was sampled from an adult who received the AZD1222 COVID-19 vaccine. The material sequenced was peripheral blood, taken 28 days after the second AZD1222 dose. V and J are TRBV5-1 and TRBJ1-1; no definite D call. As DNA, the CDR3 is TGCGCCAGCAGCCTCAACTCAGGAACTAACACTGAAGCTTTCTTT. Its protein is CASSLNSGTNTEAFF.